This entry is about one TCR beta chain. With 5 bases clipped from V and 4 bases from J, the junction kept 4 bases outside the gene matches. The CDR3 has 14 amino acids. The germline V gene encodes CDR1 MDHEN and CDR2 SYDVKM. This sample is part of a study of blood T cell repertoires in COVID-19. Overall study: The United States, Italy and Spain supplied acute and convalescent COVID-19 samples. From T cells, B-cell-depleted T cells, or PBMCs came the material, which was cDNA or gDNA.

In the study's own analysis: From reference gene primer amplification, estimates of nucleated cell counts were derived. Only in-frame clones appear in the TCRdb table, and some are missing; sequencing was by immunoSEQ multiplex PCR. The V and J calls and clone size are taken from that table; D and trimming were inferred from the DNA. The table records about 65,000 clones, approximately 93% of them present only once. The TCR was taken from a man aged 65-85 years with active COVID-19. V and J are TRBV28 and TRBJ2-3, with 9 positions matching TRBD1. Sequencing used peripheral blood. CDR3 loop: CASSTGGIADTQYF. As DNA, the CDR3 is TGTGCCAGCAGTACAGGGGGCATTGCAGATACGCAGTATTTT. Drawing the rest from reference TRBV28 and TRBJ2-3, the complete variable domain is DVKVTQSSRYLVKRTGEKVFLECVQDMDHENMFWYRQDPGLGLRLIYFSYDVKMKEKGDIPEGYSVSREKKERFSLILESASTNQTSMYLCASSTGGIADTQYFGPGTRLTVL.